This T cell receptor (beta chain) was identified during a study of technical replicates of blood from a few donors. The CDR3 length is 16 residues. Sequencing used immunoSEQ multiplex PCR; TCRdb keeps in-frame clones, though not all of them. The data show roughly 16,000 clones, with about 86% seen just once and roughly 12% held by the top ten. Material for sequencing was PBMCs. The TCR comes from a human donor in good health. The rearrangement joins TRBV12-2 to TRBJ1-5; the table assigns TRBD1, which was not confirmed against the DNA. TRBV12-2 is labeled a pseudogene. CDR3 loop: CASRPPGTGPLQPQHF. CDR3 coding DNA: TGTGCAAGTCGCCCCCCGGGTACAGGGCCCCTCCAGCCCCAGCATTTT.